Described below is a single T cell receptor beta chain sequence and its context. In assigning cohorts, the study relied on participant-reported clinical history. The sample is drawn from a study of blood T cell repertoires in COVID-19. The assay was immunoSEQ multiplex PCR, and TCRdb's table has in-frame clones only and misses some. The sample holds a few hundred thousand clones, approximately 83% seen once. Germline lookup yields CDR1 SQVTM and CDR2 ANQGSEA. This CDR3 contains 15 residues. Trimming at V came to 4 bases and at J to 3 bases, leaving 9 bases not matched to a gene. This clonotype originated in a woman aged 30 to 39 who had recovered from COVID-19. The chain is built from TRBV29-1 and TRBJ1-1; 9 bases match TRBD1. Sequencing was performed on PBMCs or T cells enriched from blood (not recorded which). The CDR3 region has the DNA TGCAGCGTTGTTAGGACAGGGGCGTGGGACACTGAAGCTTTCTTT. This sequence encodes CSVVRTGAWDTEAFF.